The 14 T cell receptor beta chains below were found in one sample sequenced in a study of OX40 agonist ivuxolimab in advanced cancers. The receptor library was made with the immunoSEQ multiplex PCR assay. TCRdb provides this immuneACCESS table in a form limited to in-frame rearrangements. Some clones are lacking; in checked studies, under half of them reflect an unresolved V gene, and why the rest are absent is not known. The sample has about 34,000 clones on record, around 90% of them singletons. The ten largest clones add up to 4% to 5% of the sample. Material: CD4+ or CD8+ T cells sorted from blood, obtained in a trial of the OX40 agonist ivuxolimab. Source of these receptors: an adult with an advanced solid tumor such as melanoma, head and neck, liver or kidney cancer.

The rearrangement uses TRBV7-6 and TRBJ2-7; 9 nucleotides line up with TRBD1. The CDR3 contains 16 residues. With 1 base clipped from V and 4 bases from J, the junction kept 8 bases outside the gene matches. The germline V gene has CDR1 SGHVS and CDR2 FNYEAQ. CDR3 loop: CASSLVGQGTSYEQYF. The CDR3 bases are TGTGCCAGCAGCTTAGTAGGACAGGGGACATCTTACGAGCAGTACTTC.

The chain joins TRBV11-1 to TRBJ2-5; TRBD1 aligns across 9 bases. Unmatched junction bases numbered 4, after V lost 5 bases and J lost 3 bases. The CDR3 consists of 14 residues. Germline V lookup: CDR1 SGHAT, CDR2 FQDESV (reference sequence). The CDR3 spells CASSRGTGKETQYF. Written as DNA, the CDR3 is TGTGCCAGCAGCCGCGGGACAGGGAAAGAGACCCAGTACTTC.

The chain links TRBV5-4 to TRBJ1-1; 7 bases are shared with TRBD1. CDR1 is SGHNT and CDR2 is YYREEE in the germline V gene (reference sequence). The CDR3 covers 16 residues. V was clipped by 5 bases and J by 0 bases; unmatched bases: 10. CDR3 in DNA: TGTGCCAGCAGGCGAGGGACAGTCGATTTGAACACTGAAGCTTTCTTT. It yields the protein CASRRGTVDLNTEAFF.

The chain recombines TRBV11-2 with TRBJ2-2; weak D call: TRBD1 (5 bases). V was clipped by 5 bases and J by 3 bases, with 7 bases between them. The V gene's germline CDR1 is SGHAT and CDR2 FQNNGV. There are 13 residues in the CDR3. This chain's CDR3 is CASSLGHTGELFF. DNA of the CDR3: TGTGCCAGCAGCCTGGGGCACACCGGGGAGCTGTTTTTT.

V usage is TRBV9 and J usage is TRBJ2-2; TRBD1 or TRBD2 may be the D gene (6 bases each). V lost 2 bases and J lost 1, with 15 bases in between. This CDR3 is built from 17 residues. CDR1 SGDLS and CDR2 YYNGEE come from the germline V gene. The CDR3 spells CASSVYGGGLNTGELFF. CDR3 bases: TGTGCCAGCAGCGTTTATGGAGGGGGGCTGAACACCGGGGAGCTGTTTTTT.

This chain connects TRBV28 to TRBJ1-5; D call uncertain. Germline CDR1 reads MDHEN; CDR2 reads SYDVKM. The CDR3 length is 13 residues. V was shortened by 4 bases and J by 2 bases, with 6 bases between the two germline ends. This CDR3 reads CASSWGGNQPQHF. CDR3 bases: TGTGCCAGCAGTTGGGGAGGCAATCAGCCCCAGCATTTT.

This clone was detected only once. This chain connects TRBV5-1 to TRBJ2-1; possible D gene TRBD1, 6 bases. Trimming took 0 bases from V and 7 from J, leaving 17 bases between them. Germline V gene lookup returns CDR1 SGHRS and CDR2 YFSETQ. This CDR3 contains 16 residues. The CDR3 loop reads CASSLGQETFGNEQFF. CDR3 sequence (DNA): TGCGCCAGCAGCTTGGGACAGGAGACCTTCGGGAATGAGCAGTTCTTC.

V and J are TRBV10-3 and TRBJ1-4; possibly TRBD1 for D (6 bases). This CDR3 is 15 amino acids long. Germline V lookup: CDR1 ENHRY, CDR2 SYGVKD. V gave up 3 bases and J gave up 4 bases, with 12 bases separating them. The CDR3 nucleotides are TGTGCCATCAGTGAAGGGGGGGGGTTTAATGAAAAACTGTTTTTT. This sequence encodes CAISEGGGFNEKLFF.

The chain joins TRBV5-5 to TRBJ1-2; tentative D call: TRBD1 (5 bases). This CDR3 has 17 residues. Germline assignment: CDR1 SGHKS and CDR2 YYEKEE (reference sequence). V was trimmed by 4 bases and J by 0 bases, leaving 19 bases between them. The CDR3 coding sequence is TGTGCCAGCAGCCGGGGCGGTTTTGGTGGGACTAACTATGGCTACACCTTC. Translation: CASSRGGFGGTNYGYTF.

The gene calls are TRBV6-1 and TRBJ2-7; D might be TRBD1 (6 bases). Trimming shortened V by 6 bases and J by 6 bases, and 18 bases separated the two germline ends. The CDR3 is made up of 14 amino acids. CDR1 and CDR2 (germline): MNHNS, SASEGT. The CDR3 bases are TGTGCCAGCAGCGGCCCGGGACATCGCCGCGAGCAGTACTTC. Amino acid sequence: CASSGPGHRREQYF.

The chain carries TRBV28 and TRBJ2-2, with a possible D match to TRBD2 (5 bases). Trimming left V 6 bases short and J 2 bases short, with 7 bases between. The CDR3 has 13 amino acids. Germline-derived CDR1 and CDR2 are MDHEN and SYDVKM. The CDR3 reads CASSPGNTGELFF. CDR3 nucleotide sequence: TGTGCCAGCAGCCCGGGAAACACCGGGGAGCTGTTTTTT.

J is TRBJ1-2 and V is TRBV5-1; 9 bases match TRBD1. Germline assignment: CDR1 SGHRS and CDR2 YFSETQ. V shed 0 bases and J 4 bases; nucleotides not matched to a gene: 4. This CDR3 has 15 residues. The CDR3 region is CASSLAGTGRYGYTF. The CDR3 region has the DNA TGCGCCAGCAGCTTGGCAGGGACAGGGCGCTATGGCTACACCTTC.

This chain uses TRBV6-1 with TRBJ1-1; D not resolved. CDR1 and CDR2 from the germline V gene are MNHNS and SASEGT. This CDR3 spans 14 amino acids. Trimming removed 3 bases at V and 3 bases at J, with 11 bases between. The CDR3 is CASSEQDGYTEAFF. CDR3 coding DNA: TGTGCCAGCAGTGAGCAGGACGGATACACTGAAGCTTTCTTT.

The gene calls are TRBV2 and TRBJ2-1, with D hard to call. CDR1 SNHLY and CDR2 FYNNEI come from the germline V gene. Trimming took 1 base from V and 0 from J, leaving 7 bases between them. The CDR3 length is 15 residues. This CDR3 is CASSEVSSSYNEQFF. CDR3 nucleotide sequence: TGTGCCAGCAGTGAAGTCAGTAGCTCCTACAATGAGCAGTTCTTC.